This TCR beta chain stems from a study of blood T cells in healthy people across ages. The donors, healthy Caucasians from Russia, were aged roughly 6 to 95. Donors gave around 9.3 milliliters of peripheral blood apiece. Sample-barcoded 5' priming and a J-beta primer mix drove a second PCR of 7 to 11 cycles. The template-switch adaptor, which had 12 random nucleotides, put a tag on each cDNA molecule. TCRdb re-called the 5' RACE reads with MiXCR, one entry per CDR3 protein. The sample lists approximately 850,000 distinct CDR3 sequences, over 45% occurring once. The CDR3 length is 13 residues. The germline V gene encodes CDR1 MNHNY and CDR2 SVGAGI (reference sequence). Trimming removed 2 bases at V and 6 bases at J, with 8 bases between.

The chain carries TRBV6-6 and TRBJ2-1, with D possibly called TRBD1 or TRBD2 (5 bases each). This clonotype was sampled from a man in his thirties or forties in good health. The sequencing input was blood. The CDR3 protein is CASSYSGTNEQFF. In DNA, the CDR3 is TGTGCCAGCAGTTACAGTGGGACCAATGAGCAGTTCTTC.